One sample yielded the 15 T cell receptor beta chains listed below, sequenced in a study of T cell changes during pregnancy in multiple sclerosis. The data were produced by immunoSEQ multiplex PCR, yet TCRdb's version contains in-frame clones alone and is incomplete. The table has roughly 100,000 clones, about 90% seen once; the top ten hold around 1.6%. The sample was peripheral blood, taken before pregnancy. The receptors originated from a female donor with multiple sclerosis, enrolled in a pregnancy study.

The chain uses TRBV9 and TRBJ2-6; a possible D gene is TRBD1 (6 bases). Trimming took 3 bases from V and 2 from J, leaving 9 bases between them. This CDR3 region has 15 residues. The germline V gene encodes CDR1 SGDLS and CDR2 YYNGEE. This CDR3 reads CASSDYRAGANVLTF. CDR3 nucleotides: TGTGCCAGCAGCGACTACAGGGCTGGGGCCAACGTCCTGACTTTC.

The chain has TRBV27 and TRBJ2-7, with 10 bases lining up with TRBD2. This CDR3 region has 15 residues. After removal of 5 bases from V and 5 bases from J, the junction contained 9 bases not matched to a gene. In germline, CDR1 is MNHEY, CDR2 SMNVEV (reference sequence). This CDR3 is CASSKTSGSSHEQYF. DNA of the CDR3: TGTGCCAGCAGTAAGACTAGCGGGTCGTCCCACGAGCAGTACTTC.

The DNA for the CDR3 is TGTGCCAGCAGCCTACTGGGGGCCTCTGAGCAGTTCTTC. Translation: CASSLLGASEQFF. The chain recombines TRBV11-2 with TRBJ2-1, with a possible D match to TRBD1 (6 bases). CDR1 is SGHAT, CDR2 FQNNGV, per germline. CDR3 length equals 13 residues. The V and J ends lost 5 bases and 9 bases respectively, with 14 bases between them. The full variable domain, with the rest looked up from reference TRBV11-2 and TRBJ2-1, is EAGVAQSPRYKIIEKRQSVAFWCNPISGHATLYWYQQILGQGPKLLIQFQNNGVVDDSQLPKDRFSAERLKGVDSTLKIQPAKLEDSAVYLCASSLLGASEQFFGPGTRLTVL.

J is TRBJ1-1 and V is TRBV7-3; 9 bases align to TRBD1. The germline V gene has CDR1 SGHTA and CDR2 FQGTGA. Unmatched junction bases numbered 10, after V lost 5 bases and J lost 6 bases. The CDR3 has 15 amino acids. As DNA, the CDR3 is TGTGCCAGCAGCCTCTCGACAGGGGGTACGGCTGAAGCTTTCTTT. It encodes CASSLSTGGTAEAFF.

This rearrangement joins TRBV28 to TRBJ2-7; tentatively, D is TRBD1 (6 bases). From germline, CDR1 is MDHEN and CDR2 SYDVKM. V was trimmed by 6 bases and J by 5 bases, leaving 14 bases between them. This CDR3 contains 13 residues. Here the CDR3 DNA reads TGTGCCAGCAGATCATCCCAGGGGAACGAGCAGTACTTC. It yields the protein CASRSSQGNEQYF.

V usage is TRBV27 and J usage is TRBJ2-2; D remains ambiguous. Trimming removed 0 bases at V and 4 bases at J, with 12 bases between. This CDR3 spans 16 amino acids. From germline, CDR1 is MNHEY and CDR2 SMNVEV (reference sequence). The CDR3 reads CASSLSTDWATGELFF. CDR3 nucleotides: TGTGCCAGCAGTTTATCGACCGATTGGGCCACCGGGGAGCTGTTTTTT.

The rearrangement links TRBV5-6 to TRBJ2-7; 7 positions agree with TRBD2. The CDR3 consists of 16 residues. J was trimmed by 0 bases and V by 4 bases; bases with no gene match: 10. Germline CDR1 SGHDT, CDR2 YYEEEE. CDR3 region: CASSPVPAGSSYEQYF. In nucleotides, the CDR3 is TGTGCCAGCAGCCCAGTGCCAGCGGGAAGCTCCTACGAGCAGTACTTC. Filled out from reference TRBV5-6 and TRBJ2-7, the complete variable domain reads DAGVTQSPTHLIKTRGQQVTLRCSPKSGHDTVSWYQQALGQGPQFIFQYYEEEERQRGNFPDRFSGHQFPNYSSELNVNALLLGDSALYLCASSPVPAGSSYEQYFGPGTRLTVT.

The chain is built from TRBV7-3 and TRBJ2-6, with no clear D. The V end was cut by 3 bases, the J end by 1 base, with 7 bases between. The CDR3 covers 15 residues. Germline CDR1 reads SGHTA; CDR2 reads FQGTGA. CDR3: CASSFELSGANVLTF. As DNA, the CDR3 is TGTGCCAGCAGCTTCGAGCTATCTGGGGCCAACGTCCTGACTTTC.

V usage is TRBV18 and J usage is TRBJ2-7; 8 bases are a match to TRBD1. V lost 0 bases and J lost 5; bases outside the gene matches: 18. CDR1 and CDR2 from the germline V gene are KGHSH and LQKENI. This CDR3 has 19 amino acids. The CDR3 nucleotides are TGTGCCAGCTCACCACCACTCCTTCGGGGCTGGACAGGGAGAAACGAGCAGTACTTC. This codes for CASSPPLLRGWTGRNEQYF.

The CDR3 coding sequence is TGTGCCAGCAGCTTAGACGGTTTCGGCTACACCTTC. Protein product: CASSLDGFGYTF. The chain recombines TRBV7-2 with TRBJ1-2; D remains ambiguous. Germline CDR1 is SGHTA and CDR2 is FQGNSA. This CDR3 is built from 12 residues. Trimming took off 1 base at V and 8 bases at J, with 8 bases between the two ends.

The V call is TRBV6-1, the J call TRBJ2-7; the D gene is possibly TRBD2 (5 bases). The CDR3 runs to 15 residues. V lost 4 bases to trimming and J lost 0 bases, with 13 bases between them. The germline V gene encodes CDR1 MNHNS and CDR2 SASEGT. The CDR3, as DNA: TGTGCCAGCAGTGCCCTTGGAGCGGACTCCTACGAGCAGTACTTC. Encoded protein: CASSALGADSYEQYF.

This clone was seen many times. V and J are TRBV15 and TRBJ2-7; TRBD2 matches 7 bases. Losses at the gene ends were 0 bases for V and 2 bases for J; bases not matched to a gene: 1. This CDR3 has 14 residues. Germline V gene sequence: CDR1 LNHNV, CDR2 YYDKDF (reference sequence). The CDR3 nucleotides are TGTGCCACCAGCAGAGAGCGGGAGCCCTACGAGCAGTACTTC. This codes for CATSREREPYEQYF.

The rearrangement links TRBV7-8 to TRBJ2-7; TRBD1 matches at 7 bases. CDR3 size: 19 residues. Trimming took 5 bases from V and 3 from J; bases not matched to a gene: 22. In germline, CDR1 is SGHVS, CDR2 FQNEAQ. The CDR3 sequence is CASSPSPGGVFPGSYEQYF. CDR3 bases: TGTGCCAGCAGCCCGTCCCCAGGGGGTGTATTTCCAGGAAGCTACGAGCAGTACTTC.

The CDR3 bases are TGTGCCAGCAGCCAAACTAGCGGGAGCGCGTACGAGCAGTACTTC. It encodes CASSQTSGSAYEQYF. The chain is built from TRBV7-8 and TRBJ2-7; TRBD2 matches at 11 bases. After removal of 5 bases from V and 4 bases from J, the junction contained 7 bases not matched to a gene. The CDR3 has 15 amino acids. The germline gives CDR1 SGHVS, CDR2 FQNEAQ. Full variable domain (outside the CDR3, taken from reference TRBV7-8 and TRBJ2-7): GAGVSQSPRYKVAKRGQDVALRCDPISGHVSLFWYQQALGQGPEFLTYFQNEAQLDKSGLPSDRFFAERPEGSVSTLKIQRTQQEDSAVYLCASSQTSGSAYEQYFGPGTRLTVT.

The chain joins TRBV30 to TRBJ2-7, with 9 bases fitting TRBD1. Germline lookup yields CDR1 GTSNPN and CDR2 SVGIG (reference sequence). CDR3 length: 12 residues. CDR3 region: CAGGQGNYEQYF. The CDR3, as DNA: TGTGCGGGGGGACAGGGAAACTACGAGCAGTACTTC.